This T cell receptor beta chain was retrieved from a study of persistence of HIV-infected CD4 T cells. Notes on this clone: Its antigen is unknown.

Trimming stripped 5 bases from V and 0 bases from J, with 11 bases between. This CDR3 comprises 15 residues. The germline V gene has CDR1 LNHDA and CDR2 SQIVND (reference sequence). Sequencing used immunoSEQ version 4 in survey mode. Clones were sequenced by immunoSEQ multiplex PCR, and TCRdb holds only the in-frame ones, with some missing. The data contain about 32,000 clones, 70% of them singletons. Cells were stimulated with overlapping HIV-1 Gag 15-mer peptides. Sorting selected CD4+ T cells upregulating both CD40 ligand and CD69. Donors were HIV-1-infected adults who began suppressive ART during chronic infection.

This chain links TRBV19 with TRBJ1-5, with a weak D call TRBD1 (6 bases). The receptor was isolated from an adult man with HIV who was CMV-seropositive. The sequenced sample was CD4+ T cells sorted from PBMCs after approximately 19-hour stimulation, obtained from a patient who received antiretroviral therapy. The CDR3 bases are TGTGCCAGTAGTTGGGACACCGATAGCAATCAGCCCCAGCATTTT. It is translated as CASSWDTDSNQPQHF.